One and the same sample provided the 6 T cell receptor beta chains below, sequenced in a study of molecular identifiers for immune sequencing clone quantification. TCRdb passed the PCR reads through MiXCR, listing each CDR3 protein once. The repertoire holds about 510,000 distinct CDR3 sequences, with around 23% as singletons. Sequencing was performed on naive CD8+ T cells from blood, with Jurkat cell RNA spiked in. Subset of the sample: FACS-sorted CD8+CD4-CCR7+CD45RA+ naive T cells. The receptors stem from a human donor in good health. Some libraries in this study had Jurkat cell RNA spiked in.

The chain combines TRBV25-1 with TRBJ1-5, with D possibly TRBD1 on 5 matching bases. The germline CDR1 and CDR2 sequences are MGHDK and SYGVNS. Trimming stripped 6 bases from V and 5 bases from J, with 17 bases between. The CDR3 is 15 residues long. CDR3 sequence reads: CASSSQGVGDQPQHF. The CDR3 coding sequence is TGTGCCAGCAGCTCTCAAGGGGTAGGGGATCAGCCCCAGCATTTT.

This chain uses TRBV20-1 with TRBJ2-1; 7 bases agree with TRBD2. The CDR3 loop spans 15 amino acids. Germline CDR1 reads DFQATT; CDR2 reads SNEGSKA (reference sequence). V trimming: 0 bases; J trimming: 2 bases; junction bases outside the gene matches: 4. The CDR3: CSARDRLAAYNEQFF. CDR3 sequence (DNA): TGCAGTGCTAGAGATCGGCTAGCGGCCTACAATGAGCAGTTCTTC.

V is TRBV7-9 and J is TRBJ2-2; D may be TRBD2 (7 bases). V was pared by 7 bases and J by 5 bases, with 23 bases between. CDR1 and CDR2 from the germline V gene are SEHNR and FQNEAQ (reference sequence). This CDR3 is 17 amino acids long. DNA for the CDR3: TGTGCCAGCACCGGGGAGGGGACACCCACGCGGACCGGGGAGCTGTTTTTT. Its translation is CASTGEGTPTRTGELFF. The full variable domain, its missing parts supplied by reference TRBV7-9 and TRBJ2-2, is DTGVSQNPRHKITKRGQNVTFRCDPISEHNRLYWYRQTLGQGPEFLTYFQNEAQLEKSRLLSDRFSAERPKGSFSTLEIQRTEQGDSAMYLCASTGEGTPTRTGELFFGEGSRLTVL.

This clonotype was observed at least ten times. The CDR3 loop reads CASSLNPDMAPTDTQYF. The CDR3 nucleotides read TGTGCCAGCAGCTTAAACCCAGATATGGCCCCCACAGATACGCAGTATTTT. The chain uses TRBV7-2 and TRBJ2-3; D is undetermined. The V end was cut by 2 bases, the J end by 2 bases, with 17 bases between. This CDR3 is built from 17 residues. Germline CDR1 SGHTA, CDR2 FQGNSA.

This clonotype was seen a single time. V usage is TRBV9 and J usage is TRBJ2-7; weak D call: TRBD1 (6 bases). CDR1 is SGDLS and CDR2 is YYNGEE in the germline V gene. Deletions cut 7 bases from V and 4 bases from J, with 18 bases between. This CDR3 has 14 residues. In DNA form, the CDR3 reads TGTGCCAGCGGCGCCGGGACACTATCATACGAGCAGTACTTC. Translation: CASGAGTLSYEQYF. Supplemented by reference TRBV9 and TRBJ2-7, the full variable domain reads DSGVTQTPKHLITATGQRVTLRCSPRSGDLSVYWYQQSLDQGLQFLIQYYNGEERAKGNILERFSAQQFPDLHSELNLSSLELGDSALYFCASGAGTLSYEQYFGPGTRLTVT.

This clonotype was observed many times. The V gene is TRBV12-3 or TRBV12-4, the J gene TRBJ2-3; 8 bases map to TRBD2. Trimming took 6 bases from V and 0 from J; bases not matched to a gene: 5. There are 15 residues in the CDR3. The CDR3 loop is CASSGLADSTDTQYF. CDR3 nucleotide sequence: TGTGCCAGCAGCGGACTAGCAGATAGCACAGATACGCAGTATTTT.